Listed below are T cell receptor beta chains from one sample, sequenced in a study of graft-versus-host responses after intestinal transplantation. Repertoires were generated with immunoSEQ multiplex PCR, while TCRdb's copy carries only in-frame clones and drops some. Of 8,800 or so clones detected, 78% appear once; the ten largest clones hold approximately 25%. The material was ileum tissue, obtained roughly 74 weeks after intestinal transplant. The receptor source for this set is a human patient who received an intestinal transplant, so some T cells may come from the graft donor. Both conserved end residues are part of each CDR3. D genes are given only for firm matches. Clone size, where shown, is once, few, many, or a class for clones that have expanded.

J,V,size,D,CDR3,DNA
TRBJ2-7,TRBV18,.,.,CASSAQGKTYEQYF,TGTGCCAGCTCGGCCCAGGGAAAGACGTACGAGCAGTACTTC
TRBJ2-3,TRBV5-1,.,TRBD2,CASSLALAGGLGTDTQYF,TGCGCCAGCAGCTTGGCGCTAGCGGGAGGCCTGGGGACAGATACGCAGTATTTT
TRBJ2-5,TRBV18,.,.,CASSPRDQGETQYF,TGTGCCAGCTCACCACGCGATCAGGGTGAGACCCAGTACTTC
TRBJ2-7,TRBV6-1,.,.,CASSESPPAPYEQYF,TGTGCCAGCAGTGAGTCCCCCCCGGCGCCGTACGAGCAGTACTTC
TRBJ2-7,TRBV28,.,.,CASSSPRGARRYEQYF,TGTGCCAGCAGTTCCCCCAGGGGGGCGCGACGGTACGAGCAGTACTTC
TRBJ1-1,TRBV25-1,once,TRBD1,CASSGKGATEAFF,TGTGCCAGCAGTGGCAAGGGGGCCACTGAAGCTTTCTTT
TRBJ2-7,TRBV29-1,.,.,CSVQGGRAYEQYF,TGCAGCGTCCAAGGGGGGAGAGCCTACGAGCAGTACTTC
TRBJ1-1,TRBV28,.,.,CASIGSAAFF,TGTGCCAGCATTGGGTCGGCAGCTTTCTTT
TRBJ2-1,TRBV6-6,.,.,CASSYTEQVNEQFF,TGTGCCAGCAGTTACACTGAGCAGGTCAATGAGCAGTTCTTC
TRBJ2-3,TRBV10-3,.,.,CAIKDGERPGDTQYF,TGTGCCATCAAAGACGGAGAGCGCCCGGGGGATACGCAGTATTTT
TRBJ2-7,TRBV7-9,.,.,CASSLAGSYEQYF,TGTGCCAGCAGCTTAGCAGGTTCCTACGAGCAGTACTTC
TRBJ2-2,TRBV6-1,.,.,CASTPMGAVPGELFF,TGTGCCAGCACCCCCATGGGGGCTGTTCCCGGGGAGCTGTTTTTT
TRBJ2-2,TRBV15,few,TRBD1,CATSRPWGRTGTGELFF,TGTGCCACCAGCAGACCATGGGGCCGGACAGGCACCGGGGAGCTGTTTTTT
TRBJ2-4,TRBV6-6,.,.,CASSYSGIDKNIQYF,TGTGCCAGCAGTTACTCTGGGATTGACAAAAACATTCAGTACTTC
TRBJ2-3,TRBV5-1,.,.,CASARATDTQYF,TGCGCCAGCGCCAGGGCCACAGATACGCAGTATTTT
TRBJ2-6,TRBV28,few,.,CASSSPSATAGANVLTF,TGTGCCAGCAGTTCCCCTAGCGCCACCGCGGGGGCCAACGTCCTGACTTTC
TRBJ2-1,TRBV29-1,.,.,CSVVTGTRNEQFF,TGCAGCGTTGTGACCGGGACTCGGAATGAGCAGTTCTTC
TRBJ2-7,TRBV4-1,few,TRBD1,CASSQAGTGGDEQYF,TGCGCCAGCAGCCAAGCCGGGACAGGGGGCGACGAGCAGTACTTC
TRBJ2-1,TRBV28,.,.,CASSFLVSYNEQFF,TGTGCCAGCAGTTTCCTAGTCTCCTACAATGAGCAGTTCTTC
TRBJ1-2,TRBV6-5,once,.,CASTVAGSYGYTF,TGTGCCAGCACGGTGGCTGGGAGCTATGGCTACACCTTC
TRBJ2-5,TRBV19,.,.,CASSIADGQETQYF,TGTGCCAGTAGTATAGCGGACGGCCAAGAGACCCAGTACTTC
TRBJ2-3,TRBV2,.,TRBD1,CASTRDRGQFTDTQYF,TGTGCCAGCACCCGGGACAGGGGGCAGTTTACAGATACGCAGTATTTT
TRBJ1-3,TRBV7-2,.,.,CASSFRALSGNTIYF,TGTGCCAGCAGTTTCAGGGCACTCTCTGGAAACACCATATATTTT
TRBJ1-4,TRBV6-1,.,TRBD1,CASSALDRGRNEKLFF,TGTGCCAGCAGTGCCCTTGACAGGGGGCGGAATGAAAAACTGTTTTTT
TRBJ2-1,TRBV5-1,.,TRBD2,CASSLRLGLAGDWGEQFF,TGCGCCAGCAGCTTGCGACTCGGACTAGCGGGAGACTGGGGTGAGCAGTTCTTC
TRBJ1-5,TRBV15,.,.,CATSRDRGAEPQHF,TGTGCCACCAGCAGAGATCGAGGGGCGGAGCCCCAGCATTTT
TRBJ2-3,TRBV6-4,.,TRBD2,CASSEAGAADTQYF,TGTGCCAGCAGTGAAGCGGGAGCGGCAGATACGCAGTATTTT
TRBJ1-1,TRBV27,once,.,CASSLSQGFATEAFF,TGTGCCAGCAGTCTGTCCCAGGGTTTTGCCACTGAAGCTTTCTTT
TRBJ2-6,TRBV5-1,.,TRBD2,CASSLVAGGSGANVLTF,TGCGCCAGCAGCTTGGTGGCGGGGGGCTCTGGGGCCAACGTCCTGACTTTC
TRBJ1-3,TRBV5-1,.,.,CASSFSNRVSGNTIYF,TGCGCCAGCAGCTTTTCGAACAGGGTTTCTGGAAACACCATATATTTT
TRBJ2-3,TRBV4-1,.,.,CASSQILLGEDTDTQYF,TGCGCCAGCAGCCAAATTCTATTGGGGGAGGATACAGATACGCAGTATTTT
TRBJ2-5,TRBV15,.,.,CATSRGQREGSQYF,TGTGCCACCAGCAGAGGGCAGCGAGAAGGGTCCCAGTACTTC
TRBJ2-5,TRBV6-1,.,.,CASSERGETQYF,TGTGCCAGCAGTGAAAGGGGGGAGACCCAGTACTTC
TRBJ1-1,TRBV6-5,.,TRBD1,CASRSGTGNTEAFF,TGTGCCAGCAGATCAGGGACAGGGAACACTGAAGCTTTCTTT
TRBJ2-3,TRBV5-6,.,.,CASSLGWGQRTDTQYF,TGTGCCAGCAGCTTGGGGTGGGGGCAACGGACAGATACGCAGTATTTT
TRBJ2-7,TRBV19,once,.,CASSAGTKNEQYF,TGTGCCAGTAGTGCAGGTACAAAAAACGAGCAGTACTTC
TRBJ2-2,TRBV9,.,.,CASSEYSGPGELFF,TGTGCCAGCAGCGAATATAGCGGCCCCGGGGAGCTGTTTTTT
TRBJ2-1,TRBV29-1,.,.,CSGAQDYYNEQFF,TGCAGCGGAGCTCAGGACTACTACAATGAGCAGTTCTTC
TRBJ1-2,TRBV5-4,.,.,CASSRKTDTVYGYTF,TGTGCCAGCAGCCGAAAGACCGACACCGTCTATGGCTACACCTTC
TRBJ2-5,TRBV11-2,.,.,CASSLEGRSGPRGETQYF,TGTGCCAGCAGCTTAGAGGGGAGAAGCGGGCCACGCGGCGAGACCCAGTACTTC
TRBJ1-3,TRBV19,.,.,CASSIVLGGTSGNTIYF,TGTGCCAGTAGTATAGTTCTTGGAGGGACCTCTGGAAACACCATATATTTT
TRBJ2-5,TRBV6-6,.,.,CASRGVQETQYF,TGTGCCAGCAGGGGGGTACAAGAGACCCAGTACTTC
TRBJ2-7,TRBV30,.,.,CAWSGGFYEQYF,TGTGCCTGGAGTGGTGGGTTTTACGAGCAGTACTTC
TRBJ2-6,TRBV5-1,.,TRBD1,CASSTGQGAYSGANVLTF,TGCGCCAGCAGCACCGGACAGGGAGCCTACTCTGGGGCCAACGTCCTGACTTTC
TRBJ2-1,TRBV5-1,.,TRBD2,CASSSGLAAYNEQFF,TGCGCCAGCAGCTCGGGACTAGCGGCCTACAATGAGCAGTTCTTC
TRBJ2-3,TRBV14,.,TRBD2,CASSRLAGADTQYF,TGTGCCAGCAGCAGACTAGCGGGAGCAGATACGCAGTATTTT